These 32 T cell receptor beta chains were all obtained from the same sample, sequenced in a study of T cells after yellow fever vaccination. Via MiXCR, TCRdb re-called the 5' RACE reads, giving one row per CDR3 protein. The data show 500,000 to 700,000 distinct CDR3 sequences, roughly a fifth seen once. The sequencing used PBMCs, collected 15 days after the yellow fever booster vaccination. Receptors were obtained from a man in his thirties or forties who received the YFV17D yellow fever vaccine.

The rearrangement links TRBV7-3 to TRBJ2-1; D may be TRBD2 (5 bases). Germline V gene data show CDR1 as SGHTA and CDR2 as FQGTGA. This CDR3 contains 15 residues. Trimming removed 5 bases at V and 9 bases at J, with 20 bases between. The CDR3 sequence: CASSPGGIALREQFF. The CDR3 DNA follows: TGTGCCAGCAGCCCCGGAGGAATTGCCTTGCGTGAGCAGTTCTTC.

This clonotype came up a few times. The rearrangement uses TRBV20-1 and TRBJ2-2; TRBD1 aligns across 7 bases. The germline V gene encodes CDR1 DFQATT and CDR2 SNEGSKA (reference sequence). The CDR3 runs 15 residues. Germline trimming cut 0 bases from V and 5 bases from J; bases unmatched to any gene: 6. The CDR3 here is CSARDPRTGTGELFF. CDR3 nucleotides: TGCAGTGCTAGAGATCCCCGGACAGGAACCGGGGAGCTGTTTTTT.

This sequence joins TRBV15 and TRBJ2-5; D ambiguous. Trimming took 4 bases from V and 5 from J, leaving 11 bases between them. The V gene's germline CDR1 is LNHNV and CDR2 YYDKDF (reference sequence). This CDR3 has 13 amino acids. This CDR3 reads CATSTPGWETQYF. The CDR3 coding sequence is TGTGCCACCAGCACCCCCGGGTGGGAGACCCAGTACTTC.

This clonotype was seen a few times. The DNA for the CDR3 is TGTGCCAGCAGCCAAGATGCCACAGATACGCAGTATTTT. It codes for CASSQDATDTQYF. This chain connects TRBV3-1 to TRBJ2-3, with D hard to call. V shed 0 bases and J shed 2 bases, with 3 bases lying between them. The V gene's germline CDR1 is LGHDT and CDR2 YNNKEL (reference sequence). This CDR3 has 13 residues.

This clonotype occurred many times. The chain carries TRBV20-1 and TRBJ2-4; 15 nucleotides line up with TRBD2. CDR3 length: 21 amino acids. The V gene end was trimmed by 6 bases and the J gene end by 2 bases; junction bases not matched to a gene: 20. Germline V CDR1 and CDR2: DFQATT, SNEGSKA (reference sequence). The CDR3, as DNA: TGCAGTGCCTCCCGGACTAGCGGGAGGGGTACCGGTTTGTCTTCCAAAAACATTCAGTACTTC. Protein: CSASRTSGRGTGLSSKNIQYF.

In its sample, this clonotype was seen once. The V and J genes are TRBV18 and TRBJ1-1, with a weak D call TRBD1 (5 bases). This CDR3 is built from 14 residues. Trimming took 2 bases from V and 6 from J, leaving 13 bases between them. The V gene's germline CDR1 is KGHSH and CDR2 LQKENI. The CDR3 DNA reads TGTGCCAGCTCACCAAGTGGGGACTCCTCTGAAGCTTTCTTT. Translation: CASSPSGDSSEAFF.

This clonotype has a handful of counts. V gene TRBV6-5 combines with J gene TRBJ1-4; D is perhaps TRBD1 (6 bases). The length of the CDR3 is 18 residues. V lost 4 bases to trimming and J lost 5 bases, with 23 bases between them. CDR1 is MNHEY, CDR2 SVGAGI, per germline. The CDR3 region has the DNA TGTGCCAGCAGTTCCCGAGTTGCGTCAGGGGCCGTCAATGAAAAACTGTTTTTT. Protein: CASSSRVASGAVNEKLFF.

The rearrangement joins TRBV5-1 to TRBJ1-1; D uncertain. V lost 0 bases and J 0 bases, leaving 9 bases between the germline ends. This CDR3 has 15 amino acids. Germline loops: CDR1 SGHRS, CDR2 YFSETQ. Here the CDR3 reads CASSLEAAVNTEAFF. For the CDR3, the DNA is TGCGCCAGCAGCTTGGAGGCAGCCGTGAACACTGAAGCTTTCTTT. Supplemented by reference TRBV5-1 and TRBJ1-1, the full variable domain reads KAGVTQTPRYLIKTRGQQVTLSCSPISGHRSVSWYQQTPGQGLQFLFEYFSETQRNKGNFPGRFSGRQFSNSRSEMNVSTLELGDSALYLCASSLEAAVNTEAFFGQGTRLTVV.

The V call is TRBV15, the J call TRBJ2-4; the D is unclear. Germline lookup yields CDR1 LNHNV and CDR2 YYDKDF (reference sequence). V lost 5 bases and J 8 bases, leaving 13 bases between the germline ends. The CDR3 covers 13 residues. In DNA, the CDR3 is TGTGCCACCAGCGCACGTCCTTTGGACATTCAGTACTTC. It encodes CATSARPLDIQYF.

This sequence joins TRBV21-1 and TRBJ2-5; TRBD2, as called in the table, went unchecked against the DNA. TRBV21-1 is a pseudogene segment. The CDR3 sequence is 15 residues long. The CDR3, as DNA: TGTGCCAGCAGCAATGAGGGCGTTGTGGAAGAGACCCAGTACTTC. It specifies CASSNEGVVEETQYF.

This chain uses TRBV7-9 with TRBJ2-7, with 9 nucleotides matching TRBD1. The CDR3 is 14 amino acids. After removal of 5 bases from V and 7 bases from J, the junction contained 9 bases not matched to a gene. The germline V gene has CDR1 SEHNR and CDR2 FQNEAQ (reference sequence). The CDR3 nucleotides are TGTGCCAGCAGCGAACGGGACAGGGTCTATGAGCAGTACTTC. Translated: CASSERDRVYEQYF.

This clonotype was observed a few times. CDR3 amino acids: CSAHRLAGEFYNEQFF. The CDR3 nucleotides are TGCAGTGCCCACCGCCTGGCGGGAGAGTTTTACAATGAGCAGTTCTTC. The J gene is TRBJ2-1, the V gene TRBV20-1; TRBD2 matches at 7 bases. The junction had 15 bases not matched to a gene; V was cut back by 6 bases and J by 4 bases. Germline loops: CDR1 DFQATT, CDR2 SNEGSKA (reference sequence). This CDR3 region has 16 residues.

This clonotype was seen more than once but under ten times. This chain links TRBV7-2 with TRBJ2-1; D call uncertain. V lost 6 bases to trimming and J lost 2 bases, with 11 bases between them. This CDR3 spans 14 amino acids. The germline V gene has CDR1 SGHTA and CDR2 FQGNSA. The CDR3 region is CASRPEFTYNEQFF. CDR3 in DNA: TGTGCCAGCAGGCCGGAGTTTACCTACAATGAGCAGTTCTTC.

The gene calls are TRBV2 and TRBJ2-2, with D possibly being TRBD1 or TRBD2 (5 bases each). This CDR3 is 14 amino acids long. The V and J ends lost 8 bases and 0 bases respectively, with 10 bases between them. Germline V gene sequence: CDR1 SNHLY, CDR2 FYNNEI. The CDR3 spells CASGGPTNTGELFF. The CDR3 DNA sequence: TGTGCCAGCGGGGGACCCACGAACACCGGGGAGCTGTTTTTT.

This clonotype was detected only a few times. The chain uses TRBV23-1 and TRBJ2-7, with 10 nucleotides matching TRBD1. TRBV23-1 is labeled an ORF, and its function is uncertain. The CDR3 runs to 14 residues. V gave up 8 bases and J gave up 6 bases; unmatched junction bases: 10. The CDR3 loop reads CASGKRQGAVEQYF. The CDR3 DNA reads as TGCGCCAGCGGGAAAAGACAGGGGGCAGTCGAGCAGTACTTC.

The V gene is TRBV10-3, the J gene TRBJ2-4; weak D call: TRBD1 (5 bases). Per the germline V gene, CDR1 is ENHRY and CDR2 is SYGVKD. Trimming removed 2 bases at V and 5 bases at J, with 13 bases between. The CDR3 covers 15 residues. DNA for the CDR3: TGTGCCATCAGTGAGAGGGCAGGGCTGGAAAACATTCAGTACTTC. Translation gives CAISERAGLENIQYF.

The genes are TRBV12-3 or TRBV12-4 and TRBJ2-5; 8 positions agree with TRBD2. There are 13 residues in the CDR3. V lost 9 bases to trimming and J lost 7 bases; unmatched junction nucleotides: 10. The DNA of the CDR3 is TGTGCCAGTGTGATTAGCGGGGTGGGGACCCAGTACTTC. Its translation: CASVISGVGTQYF.

About this clonotype: A much more abundant neighbour one base away suggests this may be a read error. V usage is TRBV11-1 and J usage is TRBJ2-5, with 7 positions matching TRBD1. The CDR3 contains 15 residues. The V and J ends lost 1 base and 1 base, in that order; junction bases with no gene match: 3. The germline gives CDR1 SGHAT, CDR2 FQDESV (reference sequence). CDR3 in DNA: TGTGCCAGCAGCTTAGGAGGGACAGTCCAAGAGACCCAGTACTTC. Amino acid sequence: CASSLGGTVQETQYF. Variable domain in full (rest from reference TRBV11-1 and TRBJ2-5): EAEVAQSPRYKITEKSQAVAFWCDPISGHATLYWYRQILGQGPELLVQFQDESVVDDSQLPKDRFSAERLKGVDSTLKIQPAELGDSAMYLCASSLGGTVQETQYFGPGTRLLVL.

The rearrangement joins TRBV30 to TRBJ2-7; D gene ambiguous. CDR3 length: 12 residues. CDR1 is GTSNPN, CDR2 SVGIG, per germline (reference sequence). V was shortened by 0 bases and J by 3 bases, with 6 bases between the two germline ends. The CDR3 region has the DNA TGTGCCTGGAGTGTAACTAACTACGAGCAGTACTTC. The encoded protein is CAWSVTNYEQYF. Together with reference TRBV30 and TRBJ2-7, the CDR3 gives the full variable domain: SQTIHQWPATLVQPVGSPLSLECTVEGTSNPNLYWYRQAAGRGLQLLFYSVGIGQISSEVPQNLSASRPQDRQFILSSKKLLLSDSGFYLCAWSVTNYEQYFGPGTRLTVT.

This clonotype has just a few counts. The rearrangement uses TRBV7-2 and TRBJ2-7; D ambiguous. Germline lookup yields CDR1 SGHTA and CDR2 FQGNSA. Deletions cut 4 bases from V and 0 bases from J, with 13 bases between. This CDR3 is 15 amino acids long. The CDR3 here is CASSSPTLGSYEQYF. DNA of the CDR3: TGTGCCAGCAGCTCCCCAACCCTCGGCTCCTACGAGCAGTACTTC.

This clonotype was picked up many times. The chain combines TRBV29-1 with TRBJ2-5, with D maybe TRBD2 (5 bases). Trimming removed 2 bases from V and 3 bases from J, with 16 bases in between. CDR1 and CDR2 (germline): SQVTM, ANQGSEA. The CDR3 has 15 amino acids. CDR3 loop: CSVELSGAQEETQYF. DNA for the CDR3: TGCAGCGTTGAACTAAGCGGAGCCCAGGAAGAGACCCAGTACTTC.

This clonotype was detected ten times or more. The chain employs TRBV3-1 and TRBJ2-2; D is unresolved. CDR1 LGHDT and CDR2 YNNKEL come from the germline V gene (reference sequence). CDR3 size: 15 residues. Deletions cut 1 base from V and 3 bases from J, with 9 bases between. The DNA of the CDR3 is TGTGCCAGCAGCCAAGGCAACAGCTACACCGGGGAGCTGTTTTTT. Translated: CASSQGNSYTGELFF.

The chain has TRBV20-1 and TRBJ2-7; D is possibly TRBD1 or TRBD2 (5 bases each). V was clipped by 4 bases and J by 3 bases, with 13 bases between them. The CDR3 runs 13 residues. The V gene's germline CDR1 is DFQATT and CDR2 SNEGSKA (reference sequence). CDR3 nucleotides: TGCAGTGCTACGAGGGGAGAATACTACGAGCAGTACTTC. This encodes CSATRGEYYEQYF.

This clonotype occurred a few times. The CDR3 spells CASSQDLTSGTNTGELFF. DNA for the CDR3: TGTGCCAGCAGCCAAGATCTCACAAGCGGGACAAACACCGGGGAGCTGTTTTTT. The chain links TRBV14 to TRBJ2-2, with a possible D match to TRBD2 (7 bases). The CDR3 is 18 residues long. Trimming stripped 0 bases from V and 2 bases from J, with 16 bases between. Germline V lookup: CDR1 SGHDN, CDR2 FVKESK.

The CDR3 DNA follows: TGCGCCAGCAGCTGGGATAGCAATCAGCCCCAGCATTTT. This sequence encodes CASSWDSNQPQHF. This chain connects TRBV5-1 to TRBJ1-5; D remains unclear. The CDR3 totals 13 residues. Germline V lookup: CDR1 SGHRS, CDR2 YFSETQ. V was trimmed by 3 bases and J by 0 bases, leaving 4 bases between them.

This clonotype was seen a handful of times. V usage is TRBV7-9 and J usage is TRBJ2-2; D is unresolved. The germline gives CDR1 SEHNR, CDR2 FQNEAQ (reference sequence). The V end lost 0 bases, the J end lost 6 bases, and 8 bases lay between the germline ends. The CDR3 contains 14 residues. Here the CDR3 reads CASSLASLSGELFF. The CDR3 nucleotides read TGTGCCAGCAGCTTAGCTAGCCTCTCCGGGGAGCTGTTTTTT.

A remark on this clonotype: Given a much more abundant clone one base away, this may be a read error. The CDR3: CARSRTGGMDEQFF. CDR3 DNA sequence: TGCGCCAGAAGTAGGACAGGGGGCATGGATGAGCAGTTCTTC. The chain links TRBV10-1 to TRBJ2-1; 11 bases map to TRBD1. V dropped 9 bases and J dropped 8; count of bases not matched to a gene: 9. Per germline, CDR1 WNHNN and CDR2 SYGVQD (reference sequence). The CDR3 contains 14 residues.

V is TRBV9 and J is TRBJ2-1; 8 nucleotides agree with TRBD2. The CDR3 runs 15 residues. CDR1 SGDLS and CDR2 YYNGEE come from the germline V gene. Losses at the gene ends were 2 bases for V and 2 bases for J; bases not matched to a gene: 3. CDR3 in amino acids: CASSVFGRAYNEQFF. CDR3 in DNA: TGTGCCAGCAGCGTTTTCGGGAGGGCCTACAATGAGCAGTTCTTC.

The chain links TRBV4-2 to TRBJ2-2, with D possibly matching TRBD1 (6 bases). Trimming took off 3 bases at V and 0 bases at J, with 17 bases between the two ends. This CDR3 comprises 18 residues. Germline V lookup: CDR1 LGHNA, CDR2 YNFKEQ. CDR3: CASSHIDRSYSNTGELFF. CDR3 coding DNA: TGTGCCAGCAGCCACATCGACAGGTCCTATTCGAACACCGGGGAGCTGTTTTTT.

The table lists this clonotype with a few counts. The J gene is TRBJ2-1, the V gene TRBV7-2, with a weak D call TRBD2 (6 bases). CDR1 and CDR2 (germline): SGHTA, FQGNSA. Trimming left V 7 bases short and J 5 bases short, with 15 bases between. CDR3 length: 14 amino acids. The CDR3 DNA is TGTGCCAGCAAACTTAGTGGAGGGCACAATGAGCAGTTCTTC. Translation: CASKLSGGHNEQFF.

The chain employs TRBV12-3 or TRBV12-4 and TRBJ2-3, with a weak D call TRBD1 (7 bases). Trimming took 5 bases from V and 0 from J, leaving 18 bases between them. The CDR3 consists of 17 residues. The CDR3 nucleotides are TGTGCCAGCAGTCTGCCAACAGGGGACTCTAGCACAGATACGCAGTATTTT. Translating it yields CASSLPTGDSSTDTQYF.

This clonotype was recorded once. The rearrangement links TRBV29-1 to TRBJ1-4, with D perhaps TRBD1 (5 bases). Trimming shortened V by 3 bases and J by 8 bases, and 13 bases separated the two germline ends. The CDR3 covers 13 residues. Germline lookup yields CDR1 SQVTM and CDR2 ANQGSEA. The CDR3 region is CSVEPGHGEKLFF. The CDR3 DNA is TGCAGCGTTGAGCCAGGACACGGCGAAAAACTGTTTTTT.